This is a list of T cell receptor beta chains from one sample in a study of CD4+ T cells in melanoma. Profiled with immunoSEQ multiplex PCR; TCRdb holds only in-frame clones, not every one. Of tens of thousands of clones in the sample, over 60% were seen once. The specimen was tumor tissue. The receptor set was obtained from a human donor with melanoma. CDR3s include the opening cysteine and the closing phenylalanine or tryptophan. A D gene is named only where the DNA matches it firmly. Rows give clone size only sometimes, using once, few, many, or a class for an expanded clone.

V gene: TRBV19
CDR3 length: 15
clone size: -
J gene: TRBJ1-2
D gene: TRBD1
CDR3 protein: CASSIGPGTDYGYTF
CDR3 DNA: TGTGCCAGTAGTATAGGCCCCGGGACAGACTATGGCTACACCTTC

V gene: TRBV6-1
CDR3 length: 13
clone size: few
J gene: TRBJ1-5
D gene: TRBD1
CDR3 protein: CASRKTGGWPQHF
CDR3 DNA: TGTGCCAGCAGGAAGACAGGGGGCTGGCCCCAGCATTTT

V gene: TRBV6-5
CDR3 length: 15
clone size: -
J gene: TRBJ2-5
D gene: -
CDR3 protein: CASSYLTGRQETQYF
CDR3 DNA: TGTGCCAGCAGTTACTTAACAGGGAGGCAAGAGACCCAGTACTTC

V gene: TRBV5-6
CDR3 length: 17
clone size: many
J gene: TRBJ1-1
D gene: TRBD1
CDR3 protein: CASTPDRGRPRNTEAFF
CDR3 DNA: TGTGCCAGCACCCCTGACAGGGGGCGCCCCAGGAACACTGAAGCTTTCTTT

V gene: TRBV29-1
CDR3 length: 10
clone size: -
J gene: TRBJ1-1
D gene: -
CDR3 protein: CSGGNTEAFF
CDR3 DNA: TGCAGCGGGGGTAACACTGAAGCTTTCTTT

V gene: TRBV27
CDR3 length: 13
clone size: -
J gene: TRBJ2-1
D gene: TRBD2
CDR3 protein: CASGRGGFNEQFF
CDR3 DNA: TGTGCCAGCGGTCGGGGGGGGTTCAATGAGCAGTTCTTC

V gene: TRBV6-1
CDR3 length: 13
clone size: once
J gene: TRBJ1-6
D gene: -
CDR3 protein: CASSERGGSPLHF
CDR3 DNA: TGTGCCAGCAGTGAAAGGGGGGGTTCACCCCTCCACTTT

V gene: TRBV6-5
CDR3 length: 13
clone size: -
J gene: TRBJ1-2
D gene: -
CDR3 protein: CASSYEGNYGYTF
CDR3 DNA: TGTGCCAGCAGTTACGAGGGAAACTATGGCTACACCTTC

V gene: TRBV20-1
CDR3 length: 10
clone size: -
J gene: TRBJ1-1
D gene: -
CDR3 protein: CSARPSEAFF
CDR3 DNA: TGCAGTGCCCGTCCCTCTGAAGCTTTCTTT

V gene: TRBV28
CDR3 length: 17
clone size: -
J gene: TRBJ1-5
D gene: -
CDR3 protein: CASSIPPRELGNQPQHF
CDR3 DNA: TGTGCCAGCAGCATCCCCCCGCGGGAATTGGGCAATCAGCCCCAGCATTTT

V gene: TRBV7-9
CDR3 length: 14
clone size: -
J gene: TRBJ1-2
D gene: -
CDR3 protein: CASSSVTANYGYTF
CDR3 DNA: TGTGCCAGCAGCTCCGTGACAGCCAACTATGGCTACACCTTC

V gene: TRBV7-8
CDR3 length: 18
clone size: once
J gene: TRBJ1-5
D gene: TRBD1
CDR3 protein: CASSLALPNDRANQPQHF
CDR3 DNA: TGTGCCAGCAGCTTAGCCCTCCCAAATGACAGGGCCAATCAGCCCCAGCATTTT

V gene: TRBV5-1
CDR3 length: 14
clone size: once
J gene: TRBJ2-7
D gene: TRBD1
CDR3 protein: CASSLARGLVEQYF
CDR3 DNA: TGCGCCAGCAGCTTGGCCAGGGGGTTGGTCGAGCAGTACTTC